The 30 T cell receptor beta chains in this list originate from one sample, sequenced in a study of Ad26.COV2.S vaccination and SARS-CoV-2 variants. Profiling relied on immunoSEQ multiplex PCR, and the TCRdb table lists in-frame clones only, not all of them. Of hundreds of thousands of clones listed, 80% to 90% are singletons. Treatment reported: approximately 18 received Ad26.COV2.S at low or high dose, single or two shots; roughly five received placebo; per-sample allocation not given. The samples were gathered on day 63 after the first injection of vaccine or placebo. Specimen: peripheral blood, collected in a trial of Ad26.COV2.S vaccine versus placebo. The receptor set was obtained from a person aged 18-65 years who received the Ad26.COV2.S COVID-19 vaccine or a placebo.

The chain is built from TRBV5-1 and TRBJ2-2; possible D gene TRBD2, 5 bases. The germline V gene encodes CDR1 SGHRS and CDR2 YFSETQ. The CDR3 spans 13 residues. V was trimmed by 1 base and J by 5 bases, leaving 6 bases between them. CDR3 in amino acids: CASSLSGTGELFF. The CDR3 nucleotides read TGCGCCAGCAGCTTGTCGGGGACCGGGGAGCTGTTTTTT.

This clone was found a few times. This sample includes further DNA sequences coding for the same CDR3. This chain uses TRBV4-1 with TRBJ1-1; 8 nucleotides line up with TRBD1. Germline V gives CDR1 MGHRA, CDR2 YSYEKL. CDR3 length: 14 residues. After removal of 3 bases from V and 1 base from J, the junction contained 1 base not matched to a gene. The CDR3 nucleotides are TGCGCCAGCAGCCAGGGACAGGAGAACACTGAAGCTTTCTTT. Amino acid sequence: CASSQGQENTEAFF.

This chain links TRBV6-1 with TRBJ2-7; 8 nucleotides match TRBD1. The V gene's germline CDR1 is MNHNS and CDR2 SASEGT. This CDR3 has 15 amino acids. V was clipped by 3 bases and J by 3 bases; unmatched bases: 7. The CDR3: CASSEQGANDYEQYF. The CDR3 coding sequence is TGTGCCAGCAGTGAGCAGGGGGCGAATGACTACGAGCAGTACTTC.

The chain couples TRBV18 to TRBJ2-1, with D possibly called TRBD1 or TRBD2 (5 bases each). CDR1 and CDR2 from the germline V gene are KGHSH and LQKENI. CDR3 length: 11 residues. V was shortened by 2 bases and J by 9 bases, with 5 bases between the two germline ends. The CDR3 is CASSPGGEQFF. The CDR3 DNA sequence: TGTGCCAGCTCACCAGGGGGTGAGCAGTTCTTC. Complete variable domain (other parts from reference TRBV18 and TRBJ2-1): NAGVMQNPRHLVRRRGQEARLRCSPMKGHSHVYWYRQLPEEGLKFMVYLQKENIIDESGMPKERFSAEFPKEGPSILRIQQVVRGDSAAYFCASSPGGEQFFGPGTRLTVL.

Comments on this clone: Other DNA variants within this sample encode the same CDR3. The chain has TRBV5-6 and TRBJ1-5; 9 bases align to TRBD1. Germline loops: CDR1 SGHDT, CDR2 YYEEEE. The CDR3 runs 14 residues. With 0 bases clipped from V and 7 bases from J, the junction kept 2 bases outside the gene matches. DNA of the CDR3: TGTGCCAGCAGCTTGGGACAGGGGGGGCAGCCCCAGCATTTT. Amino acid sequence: CASSLGQGGQPQHF. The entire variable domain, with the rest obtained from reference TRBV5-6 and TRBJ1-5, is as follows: DAGVTQSPTHLIKTRGQQVTLRCSPKSGHDTVSWYQQALGQGPQFIFQYYEEEERQRGNFPDRFSGHQFPNYSSELNVNALLLGDSALYLCASSLGQGGQPQHFGDGTRLSIL.

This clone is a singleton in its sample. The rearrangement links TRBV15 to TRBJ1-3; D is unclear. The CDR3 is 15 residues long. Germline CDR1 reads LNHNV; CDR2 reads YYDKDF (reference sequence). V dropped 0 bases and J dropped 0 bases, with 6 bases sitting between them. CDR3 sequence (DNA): TGTGCCACCAGCAGAGACAGAAACTCTGGAAACACCATATATTTT. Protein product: CATSRDRNSGNTIYF.

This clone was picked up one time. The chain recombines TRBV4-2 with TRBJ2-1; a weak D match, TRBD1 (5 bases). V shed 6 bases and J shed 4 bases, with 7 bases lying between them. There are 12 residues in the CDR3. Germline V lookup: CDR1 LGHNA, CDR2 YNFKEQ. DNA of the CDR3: TGTGCCAGCAGTGACAGTTACAATGAGCAGTTCTTC. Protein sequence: CASSDSYNEQFF.

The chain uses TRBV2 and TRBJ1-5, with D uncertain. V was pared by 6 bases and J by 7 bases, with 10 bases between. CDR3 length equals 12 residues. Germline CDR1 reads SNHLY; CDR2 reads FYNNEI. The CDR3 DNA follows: TGTGCCAGCAGCCAGATCGGACAGCCCCAGCATTTT. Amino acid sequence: CASSQIGQPQHF.

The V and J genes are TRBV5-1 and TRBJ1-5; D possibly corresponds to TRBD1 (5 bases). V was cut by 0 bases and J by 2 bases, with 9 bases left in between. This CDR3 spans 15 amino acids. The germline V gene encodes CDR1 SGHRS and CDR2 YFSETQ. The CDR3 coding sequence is TGCGCCAGCAGCTTGGGAGGGGTGGGCAATCAGCCCCAGCATTTT. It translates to CASSLGGVGNQPQHF.

Here the CDR3 DNA reads TGTGCCAGCAGCGTTTCGGGACAGCAATACGAGCAGTACTTC. It codes for CASSVSGQQYEQYF. This chain uses TRBV9 with TRBJ2-7, with 7 nucleotides matching TRBD1. Germline-derived CDR1 and CDR2 are SGDLS and YYNGEE. The CDR3 totals 14 residues. Losses at the gene ends were 2 bases for V and 4 bases for J; bases not matched to a gene: 6. The entire variable domain, with the rest obtained from reference TRBV9 and TRBJ2-7, is as follows: DSGVTQTPKHLITATGQRVTLRCSPRSGDLSVYWYQQSLDQGLQFLIQYYNGEERAKGNILERFSAQQFPDLHSELNLSSLELGDSALYFCASSVSGQQYEQYFGPGTRLTVT.

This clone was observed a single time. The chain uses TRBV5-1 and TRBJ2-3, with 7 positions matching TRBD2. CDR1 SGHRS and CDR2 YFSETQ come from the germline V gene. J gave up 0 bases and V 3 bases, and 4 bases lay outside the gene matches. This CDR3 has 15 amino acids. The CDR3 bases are TGCGCCAGCAGCTCGAGCGGGACTAGCACAGATACGCAGTATTTT. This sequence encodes CASSSSGTSTDTQYF.

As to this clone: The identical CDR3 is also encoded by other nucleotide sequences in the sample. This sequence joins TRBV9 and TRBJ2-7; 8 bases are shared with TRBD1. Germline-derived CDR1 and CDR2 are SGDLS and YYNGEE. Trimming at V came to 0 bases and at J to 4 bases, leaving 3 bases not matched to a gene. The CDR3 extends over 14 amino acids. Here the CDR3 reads CASSVGTGTYEQYF. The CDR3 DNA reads TGTGCCAGCAGCGTAGGGACAGGGACATACGAGCAGTACTTC.

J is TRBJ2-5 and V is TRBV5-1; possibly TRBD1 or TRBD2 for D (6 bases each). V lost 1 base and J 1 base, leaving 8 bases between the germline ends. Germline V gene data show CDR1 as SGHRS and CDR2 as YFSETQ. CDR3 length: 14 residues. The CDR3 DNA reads TGCGCCAGCAGCTTGAGGGGGGCCCAAGAGACCCAGTACTTC. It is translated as CASSLRGAQETQYF.

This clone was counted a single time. The CDR3, as DNA: TGCGCCAGCAGCACCGGACAGGGGTACGAGCAGTACTTC. Its translation: CASSTGQGYEQYF. The chain uses TRBV5-1 and TRBJ2-7; 9 nucleotides match TRBD1. The V gene end was trimmed by 4 bases and the J gene end by 4 bases; junction bases not matched to a gene: 3. CDR1 is SGHRS, CDR2 YFSETQ, per germline. CDR3 length equals 13 residues. Based on the CDR3 plus reference TRBV5-1 and TRBJ2-7, the full variable domain is KAGVTQTPRYLIKTRGQQVTLSCSPISGHRSVSWYQQTPGQGLQFLFEYFSETQRNKGNFPGRFSGRQFSNSRSEMNVSTLELGDSALYLCASSTGQGYEQYFGPGTRLTVT.

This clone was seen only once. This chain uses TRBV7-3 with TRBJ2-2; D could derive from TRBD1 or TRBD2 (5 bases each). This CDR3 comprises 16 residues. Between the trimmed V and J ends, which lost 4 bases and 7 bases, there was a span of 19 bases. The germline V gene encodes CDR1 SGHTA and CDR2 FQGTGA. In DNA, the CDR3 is TGTGCCAGCAGCTATACTAGTGGGGCCCTTAGCGGGGAGCTGTTTTTT. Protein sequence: CASSYTSGALSGELFF.

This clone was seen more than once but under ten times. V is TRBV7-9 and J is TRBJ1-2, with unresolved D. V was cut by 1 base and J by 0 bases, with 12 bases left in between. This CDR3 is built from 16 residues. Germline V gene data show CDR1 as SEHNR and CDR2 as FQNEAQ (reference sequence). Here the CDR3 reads CASSLDLQQANYGYTF. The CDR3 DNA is TGTGCCAGCAGCTTAGATCTACAGCAAGCTAACTATGGCTACACCTTC. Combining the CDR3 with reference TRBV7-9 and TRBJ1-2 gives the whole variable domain DTGVSQNPRHKITKRGQNVTFRCDPISEHNRLYWYRQTLGQGPEFLTYFQNEAQLEKSRLLSDRFSAERPKGSFSTLEIQRTEQGDSAMYLCASSLDLQQANYGYTFGSGTRLTVV.

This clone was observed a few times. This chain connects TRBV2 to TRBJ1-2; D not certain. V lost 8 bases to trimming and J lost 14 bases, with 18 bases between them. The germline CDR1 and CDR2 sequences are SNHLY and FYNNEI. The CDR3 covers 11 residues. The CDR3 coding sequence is TGTGCCAGCTGTCTCATCGGCCCTAGGACCTTC. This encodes CASCLIGPRTF.

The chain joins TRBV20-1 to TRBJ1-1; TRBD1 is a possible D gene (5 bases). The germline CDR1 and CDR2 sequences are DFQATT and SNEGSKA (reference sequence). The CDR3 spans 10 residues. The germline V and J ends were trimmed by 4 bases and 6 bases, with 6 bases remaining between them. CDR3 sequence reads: CSATGPEAFF. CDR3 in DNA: TGCAGTGCTACAGGGCCTGAAGCTTTCTTT.

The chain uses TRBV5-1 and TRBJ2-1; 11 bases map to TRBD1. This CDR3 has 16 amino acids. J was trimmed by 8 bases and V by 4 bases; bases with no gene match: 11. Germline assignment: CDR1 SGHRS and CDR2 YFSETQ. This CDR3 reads CASSVGQGALGDEQFF. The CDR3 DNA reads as TGCGCCAGCAGCGTCGGACAGGGGGCACTGGGAGATGAGCAGTTCTTC.

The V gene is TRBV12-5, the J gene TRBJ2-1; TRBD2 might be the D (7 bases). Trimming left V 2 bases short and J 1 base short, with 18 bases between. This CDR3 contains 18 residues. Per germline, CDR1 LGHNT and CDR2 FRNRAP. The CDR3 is CASGLTLWGGASYNEQFF. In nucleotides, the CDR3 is TGTGCTAGTGGTTTGACTCTTTGGGGGGGCGCTTCCTACAATGAGCAGTTCTTC.

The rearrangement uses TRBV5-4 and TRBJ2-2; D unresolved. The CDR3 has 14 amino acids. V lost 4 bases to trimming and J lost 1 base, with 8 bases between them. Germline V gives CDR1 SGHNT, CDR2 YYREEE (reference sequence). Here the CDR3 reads CASSHRENTGELFF. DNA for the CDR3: TGTGCCAGCAGCCACCGAGAGAACACCGGGGAGCTGTTTTTT.

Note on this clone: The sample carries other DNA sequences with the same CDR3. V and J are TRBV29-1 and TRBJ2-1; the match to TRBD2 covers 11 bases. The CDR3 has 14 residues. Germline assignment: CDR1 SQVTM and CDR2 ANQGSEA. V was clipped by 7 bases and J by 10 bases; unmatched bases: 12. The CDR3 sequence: CSASSGGPFVEQFF. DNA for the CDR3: TGCAGCGCTTCTAGCGGGGGGCCCTTCGTAGAGCAGTTCTTC.

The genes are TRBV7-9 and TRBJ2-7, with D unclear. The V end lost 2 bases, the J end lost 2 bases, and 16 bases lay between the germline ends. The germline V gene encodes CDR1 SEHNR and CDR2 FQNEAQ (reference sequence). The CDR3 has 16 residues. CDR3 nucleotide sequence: TGTGCCAGCAGCTTATCGGTGGATCTAGTCGCCTACGAGCAGTACTTC. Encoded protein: CASSLSVDLVAYEQYF.

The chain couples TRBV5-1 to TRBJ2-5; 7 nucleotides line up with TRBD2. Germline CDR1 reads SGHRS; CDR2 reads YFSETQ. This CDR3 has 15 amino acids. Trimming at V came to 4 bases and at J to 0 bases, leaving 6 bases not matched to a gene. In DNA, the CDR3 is TGCGCCAGCAGCCCCAAGCGGGAAGACCAAGAGACCCAGTACTTC. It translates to CASSPKREDQETQYF.

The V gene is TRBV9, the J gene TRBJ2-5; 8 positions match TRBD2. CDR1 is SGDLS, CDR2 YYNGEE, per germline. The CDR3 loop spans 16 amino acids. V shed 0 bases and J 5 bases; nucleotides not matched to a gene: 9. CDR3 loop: CASSVGASGWRETQYF. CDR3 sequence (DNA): TGTGCCAGCAGCGTAGGAGCTAGCGGGTGGCGGGAGACCCAGTACTTC.

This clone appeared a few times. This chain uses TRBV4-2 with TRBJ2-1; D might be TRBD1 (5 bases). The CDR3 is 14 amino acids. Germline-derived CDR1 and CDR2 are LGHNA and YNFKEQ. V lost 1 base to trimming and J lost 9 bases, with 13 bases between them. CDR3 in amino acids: CASSQGVGAGEQFF. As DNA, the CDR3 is TGTGCCAGCAGCCAAGGGGTTGGGGCCGGTGAGCAGTTCTTC.

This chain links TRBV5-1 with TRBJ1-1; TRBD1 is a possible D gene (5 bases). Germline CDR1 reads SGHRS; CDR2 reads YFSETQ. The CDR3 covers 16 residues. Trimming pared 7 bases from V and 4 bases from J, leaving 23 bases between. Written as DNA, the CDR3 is TGCGCCAGCGGAACACAACCGGGGAGGGGAAGCACTGAAGCTTTCTTT. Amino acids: CASGTQPGRGSTEAFF.

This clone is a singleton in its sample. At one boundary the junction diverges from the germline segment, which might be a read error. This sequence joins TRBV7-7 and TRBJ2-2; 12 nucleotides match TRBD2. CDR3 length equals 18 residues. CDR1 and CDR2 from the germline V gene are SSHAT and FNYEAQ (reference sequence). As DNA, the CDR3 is TGTGCTAGCAGCTCCGAACTAGCGGGGGGACGTAACACCGGGGAGCTGTTTTTT. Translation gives CASSSELAGGRNTGELFF.

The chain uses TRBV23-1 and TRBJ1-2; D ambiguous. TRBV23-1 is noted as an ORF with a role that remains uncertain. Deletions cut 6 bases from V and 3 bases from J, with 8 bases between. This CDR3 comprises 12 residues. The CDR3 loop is CASRKRDYGYTF. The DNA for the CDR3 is TGCGCCAGCAGAAAAAGGGACTATGGCTACACCTTC.

The CDR3 nucleotides read TGTGCCAGTAGTCCGCGCCCTGACAGGGTTGCCACCGGGGAGCTGTTTTTT. It encodes CASSPRPDRVATGELFF. This chain connects TRBV19 to TRBJ2-2; 7 bases align to TRBD1. This CDR3 is built from 17 residues. Trimming at V came to 5 bases and at J to 4 bases, leaving 13 bases not matched to a gene. Germline V CDR1 and CDR2: LNHDA, SQIVND (reference sequence).